The rows below give T cell receptor beta chains drawn from one sample of a study of immunodeficiency. TCRdb's table, derived via immunoSEQ multiplex PCR, lists solely in-frame clones and lacks some. The sample records about a thousand clones, 80% to 95% being singletons. Source material: CD4+ T cells from blood. These receptors originate from a female donor. CDR3s include the opening cysteine and the closing phenylalanine or tryptophan. Fields, in order: J gene, V gene, D gene, CDR3 protein. The D gene is left open where the match is weak.

TRBJ2-3	TRBV5-1	-	CASSPEGDNTDTQYF
TRBJ1-2	TRBV10-3	TRBD1	CAISPAGQANYGYTF
TRBJ1-2	TRBV6-5	TRBD1	CASSYNPEQGREGYTF
TRBJ2-7	TRBV3-1/TRBV3-2	TRBD1	CASSLRTGVSREQYF
TRBJ1-2	TRBV19	-	CASSAATAQGGYTF
TRBJ2-7	TRBV12-5	-	CASGLVRVGSYEQYF
TRBJ1-5	TRBV6-1	-	CASSDRQINQPQHF
TRBJ1-3	TRBV15	TRBD1	CATSGATGARSGNTIYF
TRBJ2-3	TRBV7-6	TRBD2	CASSQRGGNTDTQYF
TRBJ1-1	TRBV30	TRBD1	CAWSDTGGYTEAFF
TRBJ2-7	TRBV7-2	-	CASSLGRAGPYEQYF
TRBJ2-3	TRBV19	TRBD2	CASSREAGLADTQYF
TRBJ1-1	TRBV3-1/TRBV3-2	-	CASSPFSGTEAFF
TRBJ2-2	TRBV12-3/TRBV12-4	-	CASSLLPAGELFF
TRBJ2-5	TRBV7-9	-	CASSPIGRGETQYF
TRBJ2-1	TRBV11-3	-	CASSLDFGDEQFF
TRBJ2-7	TRBV19	-	CASSNPSPEGYEQYF
TRBJ1-3	TRBV4-1	-	CASSQVISGNTIYF
TRBJ2-5	TRBV19	TRBD1	CASRKTGAGETQYF
TRBJ1-2	TRBV5-6	-	CASSLATSYTF
TRBJ2-2	TRBV19	TRBD2	CASSSGLRNTGELFF
TRBJ1-1	TRBV2	-	CASTPDGANTEAFF
TRBJ1-2	TRBV5-1	TRBD1	CARSYEGEGADGYTF
TRBJ2-5	TRBV5-6	-	CASTPRGRETQYF
TRBJ1-5	TRBV7-2	-	CASSLAEGTQPQHF
TRBJ1-2	TRBV6-6	TRBD1	CASSRPFGTGGGYGYTF
TRBJ1-5	TRBV10-2	-	CASRPDRSQPQHF
TRBJ1-2	TRBV6-4	TRBD1	CASSPGQGAYYGYTF
TRBJ2-1	TRBV20-1	-	CSASRGIGYNEQFF
TRBJ2-5	TRBV30	-	CAWSSSLQETQYF
TRBJ2-3	TRBV5-4	TRBD2	CASSLAGGPDTQYF
TRBJ1-1	TRBV7-9	-	CASSSRFGRRDTEAFF
TRBJ1-5	TRBV27	TRBD1	CASSSKQGAGSQPQHF
TRBJ1-2	TRBV12-5	-	CASGLLSRTVYGYTF
TRBJ1-4	TRBV20-1	-	CSAGDPRGGEKLFF
TRBJ1-2	TRBV3-1/TRBV3-2	-	CASSPSLGPVYGYTF
TRBJ2-6	TRBV19	TRBD1	CASSSGTGFSGANVLTF
TRBJ1-1	TRBV6-1	-	CASSERRGGSEAFF
TRBJ2-1	TRBV24-1	TRBD2	CATSGRAGLEQFF
TRBJ2-3	TRBV7-9	TRBD1	CASSRQGARTDTQYF
TRBJ1-3	TRBV3-1/TRBV3-2	-	CASSQTLSGNSGNTIYF